The clone carrying this TCR beta chain was picked up a small number of times. From germline, CDR1 is ENHRY and CDR2 SYGVKD. The CDR3 has 12 residues. V gave up 3 bases and J gave up 3 bases, with 6 bases separating them. This entry comes from a study of T cell clones after liver transplantation. Profiled with immunoSEQ multiplex PCR; TCRdb holds only in-frame clones, not every one. The sample holds tens of thousands of clones; over 60% are singletons and the top ten take about a tenth. This sequence joins TRBV10-3 and TRBJ2-7; D unclear. The sequence was collected from a human patient who received a liver transplant. Part of the T cells may come from the graft donor. The source was CD4+ T cells from blood, collected at the 22-month timepoint. The CDR3 loop is CAISEQFYEQYF. CDR3 DNA: TGTGCCATCAGTGAACAGTTCTACGAGCAGTACTTC.